This T cell receptor beta chain was sequenced during a study of T cells in Graves' hyperthyroidism and ophthalmopathy. Overall study: Upon initial diagnosis and before any treatment, peripheral blood was collected. General study points: Progression to ophthalmopathy was predicted a median of approximately seven months early.

The V segment lost 3 bases and the J segment 8 bases; nucleotides outside the gene matches: 3. The CDR3 contains 13 residues. From germline, CDR1 is SEHNR and CDR2 FQNEAQ (reference sequence). Amplification of TCR beta CDR3 regions used RNA as the template. The TCR CDR3 was amplified in a first-round RT-PCR using the HTBI primer set. TCRdb reanalysed the multiplex PCR reads using MiXCR and keeps one entry per CDR3 protein. Here the sample spans some 570,000 distinct CDR3 sequences, 15% to 20% being singletons. In its sample, this clonotype was seen many times. What it binds is unknown. Each person with ophthalmopathy scored at least 3 on the Clinical Activity Score, reached NOSPECS grade 4 or higher, and had been ill under 3 months. Clinicians diagnosed patients from clinical symptoms, serum thyroxine and TRAb, thyroid ultrasound and orbital computed tomography.

This chain joins TRBV7-9 and TRBJ2-1, with 8 bases identical to TRBD1. This receptor was obtained from a woman aged 18 to 35 with Graves' ophthalmopathy. Material for sequencing was blood. The chain's CDR3 is CASSFGQGHEQFF. CDR3 bases: TGTGCCAGCAGCTTCGGACAGGGCCATGAGCAGTTCTTC. The whole variable domain, remainder taken from reference TRBV7-9 and TRBJ2-1, is DTGVSQNPRHKITKRGQNVTFRCDPISEHNRLYWYRQTLGQGPEFLTYFQNEAQLEKSRLLSDRFSAERPKGSFSTLEIQRTEQGDSAMYLCASSFGQGHEQFFGPGTRLTVL.